The 2 T cell receptor beta chains listed next were all sequenced from one sample in a study of cytomegalovirus exposure and HLA in healthy donors (dated by TCRdb to about 2017). To prepare the library, the immunoSEQ multiplex PCR assay was applied. For the multiplex PCR, a mixture combining 60 forward primers for TCR Vbeta segments and 13 reverse primers for TCR Jbeta segments was used. TCRdb carries this immuneACCESS record with in-frame sequences only. Its versions omit some clonotypes, under half of them owing to an unresolved V gene in the studies checked, with the rest unexplained. Here the sample has about 170,000 clones; about 85% occur a single time. The ten largest account for 1% of the sample. Sequenced: PBMCs. The origin of the receptors is a boy aged 2 to 9 in good health and CMV-seronegative.

The rearrangement links TRBV10-3 to TRBJ2-6; 7 bases align to TRBD1. The CDR3 contains 17 residues. J lost 2 bases, V lost 2 bases, and 6 bases had no gene match. The V gene's germline CDR1 is ENHRY and CDR2 SYGVKD. The CDR3 reads CAISEGQVMTGANVLTF. CDR3 in DNA: TGTGCCATCAGTGAGGGACAGGTCATGACTGGGGCCAACGTCCTGACTTTC.

The chain employs TRBV7-2 and TRBJ2-7; TRBD2 might be the D (5 bases). Germline CDR1 SGHTA, CDR2 FQGNSA. The V end was cut by 5 bases, the J end by 5 bases, with 13 bases between. This CDR3 comprises 13 residues. The CDR3: CASSGRRVDEQYF. The CDR3 nucleotides read TGTGCCAGCAGCGGGCGGCGGGTAGACGAGCAGTACTTC.